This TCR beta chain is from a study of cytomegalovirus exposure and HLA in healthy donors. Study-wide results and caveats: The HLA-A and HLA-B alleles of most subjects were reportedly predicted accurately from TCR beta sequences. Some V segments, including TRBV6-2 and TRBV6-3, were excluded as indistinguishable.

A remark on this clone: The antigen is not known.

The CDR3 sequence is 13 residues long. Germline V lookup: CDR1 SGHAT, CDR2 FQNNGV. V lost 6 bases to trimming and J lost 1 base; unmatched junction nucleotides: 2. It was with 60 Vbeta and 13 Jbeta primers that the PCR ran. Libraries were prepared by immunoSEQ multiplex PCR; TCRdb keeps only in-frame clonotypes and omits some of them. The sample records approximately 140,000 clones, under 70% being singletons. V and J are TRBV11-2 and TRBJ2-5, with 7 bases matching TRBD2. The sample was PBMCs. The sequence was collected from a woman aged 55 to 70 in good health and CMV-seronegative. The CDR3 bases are TGTGCCAGCAGTGGGGGGGTCCAAGAGACCCAGTACTTC. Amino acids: CASSGGVQETQYF.